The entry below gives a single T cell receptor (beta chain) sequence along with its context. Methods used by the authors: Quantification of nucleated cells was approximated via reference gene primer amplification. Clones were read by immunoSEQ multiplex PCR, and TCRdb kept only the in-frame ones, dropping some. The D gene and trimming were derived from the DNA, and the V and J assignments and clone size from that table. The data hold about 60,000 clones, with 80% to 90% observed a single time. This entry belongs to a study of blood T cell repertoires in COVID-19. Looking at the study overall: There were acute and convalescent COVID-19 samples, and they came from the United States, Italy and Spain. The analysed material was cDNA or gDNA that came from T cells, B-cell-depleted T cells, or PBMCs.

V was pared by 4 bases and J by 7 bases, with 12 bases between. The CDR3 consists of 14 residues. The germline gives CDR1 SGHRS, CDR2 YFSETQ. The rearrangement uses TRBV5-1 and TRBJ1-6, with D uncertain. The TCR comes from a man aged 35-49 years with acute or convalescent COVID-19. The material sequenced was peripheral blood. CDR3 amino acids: CASSKGGGNSPLHF. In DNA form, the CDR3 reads TGCGCCAGCAGCAAGGGAGGTGGGAATTCACCCCTCCACTTT.